A selection of T cell receptor beta chains follows, all from one sample in a study of cytomegalovirus exposure and HLA in healthy donors. Data came from immunoSEQ multiplex PCR; TCRdb stores just in-frame clones and leaves some out. The sample lists over 110,000 clones; 80% to 90% were seen once. The sequencing sample was made of PBMCs. All receptors derive from a man aged 18 to 29 in good health and CMV-seronegative. Each CDR3 is given with its conserved first and last residue. For some rows the clone size is stated as once, few or many, or as a class when expanded; others skip it.

J,V,size,CDR3
TRBJ2-1,TRBV2,.,CASRNRGALNEQFF
TRBJ2-7,TRBV5-1,.,CASRFGGQGTYEQYF
TRBJ1-5,TRBV5-1,.,CASSPSGVSNQPQHF
TRBJ2-6,TRBV2,.,CASSIGRLSGANVLTF
TRBJ2-3,TRBV28,.,CASSVQGQGTDTQYF
TRBJ1-1,TRBV6-1,.,CASSEGREAFF
TRBJ1-2,TRBV18,once,CASSPAGGTAGYGYTF
TRBJ2-7,TRBV27,.,CASSLSGHLSYEQYF
TRBJ2-3,TRBV5-1,.,CASSLMGARGLAGVRAQYF
TRBJ2-7,TRBV5-4,.,CASRAERTSYEQYF
TRBJ1-2,TRBV5-1,once,CASSWEDRGYSGYTF
TRBJ2-1,TRBV5-1,.,CAPKKSQGPYNEQFF
TRBJ2-5,TRBV19,few,CASSIRQGAKETQYF
TRBJ2-7,TRBV10-1,.,CASSEASGPYEQYF
TRBJ1-4,TRBV11-2,.,CASSLRGSNEKLFF
TRBJ2-7,TRBV27,.,CASSLMLGETYEQYF
TRBJ2-7,TRBV11-3,.,CASSPEVWVIVYEQYF
TRBJ1-1,TRBV12-5,.,CASGLVPSDTEAFF
TRBJ2-1,TRBV7-9,.,CASSLSADPVNEQFF
TRBJ1-6,TRBV6-5,.,CASSYSGQGNSPLHF
TRBJ2-7,TRBV5-6,.,CASSFSTGGVSYEQYF
TRBJ2-7,TRBV15,.,CATSRDQGREQYF
TRBJ1-5,TRBV5-6,many,CASSSRELNQPQHF
TRBJ2-7,TRBV15,.,CATGPDRTAYEQYF
TRBJ1-2,TRBV5-1,.,CASSPPTGTNYGYTF
TRBJ1-1,TRBV14,.,CASSQVGGPNTEAFF
TRBJ2-3,TRBV5-6,.,CASSLRLGARDTQYF
TRBJ2-7,TRBV27,.,CASSSDKADYEQYF
TRBJ1-1,TRBV6-1,many,CASRAGNWRNTEAFF
TRBJ1-5,TRBV28,.,CASSFRSGNQPQHF
TRBJ2-2,TRBV5-6,.,CASSLGRDSGELFF
TRBJ2-1,TRBV6-6,.,CASSYSIPGGEQFF
TRBJ2-1,TRBV9,.,CASSVEGGPGSNEQFF
TRBJ2-2,TRBV5-1,few,CASSLVAGASGELFF
TRBJ2-2,TRBV27,.,CASSLRIAGELFF
TRBJ2-7,TRBV4-3,.,CASSRFKTDYISYEQYF
TRBJ2-1,TRBV5-1,.,CASSSADSSYNEQFF
TRBJ2-7,TRBV6-5,.,CASSYNLAGSYEQYF
TRBJ2-1,TRBV28,.,CASRQTVRNEQFF
TRBJ1-5,TRBV5-1,.,CASSPDGSNQPQHF
TRBJ2-5,TRBV5-1,.,CASSLGGSLETQYF
TRBJ2-2,TRBV29-1,.,CSVGDADRVETGELFF
TRBJ2-2,TRBV6-5,.,CASSYRPGWNTGELFF
TRBJ2-1,TRBV11-3,.,CASSLGGDYNEQFF
TRBJ2-3,TRBV29-1,.,CSVVAGFTDTQYF
TRBJ2-5,TRBV5-1,.,CASSAVQTQYF
TRBJ2-7,TRBV29-1,few,CSVASGRYEQYF